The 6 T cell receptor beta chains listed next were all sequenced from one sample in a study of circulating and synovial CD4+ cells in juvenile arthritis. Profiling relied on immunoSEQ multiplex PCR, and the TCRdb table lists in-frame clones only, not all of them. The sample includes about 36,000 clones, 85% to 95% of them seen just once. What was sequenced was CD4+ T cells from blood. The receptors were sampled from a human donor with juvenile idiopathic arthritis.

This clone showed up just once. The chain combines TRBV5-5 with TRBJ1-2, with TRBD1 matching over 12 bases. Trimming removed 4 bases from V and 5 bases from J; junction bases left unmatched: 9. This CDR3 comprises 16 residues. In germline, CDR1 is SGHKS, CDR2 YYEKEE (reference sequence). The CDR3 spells CASSPDGTGGEYGYTF. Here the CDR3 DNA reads TGTGCCAGCAGCCCAGACGGGACAGGGGGCGAGTATGGCTACACCTTC.

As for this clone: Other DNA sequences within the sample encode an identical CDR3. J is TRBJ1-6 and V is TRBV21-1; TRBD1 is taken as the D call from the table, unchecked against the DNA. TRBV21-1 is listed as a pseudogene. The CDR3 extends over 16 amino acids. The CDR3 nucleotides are TGTGCCAGCAGCAAAGATAACGGCCAGGGGAAATCACCCCTCCACTTT. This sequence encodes CASSKDNGQGKSPLHF.

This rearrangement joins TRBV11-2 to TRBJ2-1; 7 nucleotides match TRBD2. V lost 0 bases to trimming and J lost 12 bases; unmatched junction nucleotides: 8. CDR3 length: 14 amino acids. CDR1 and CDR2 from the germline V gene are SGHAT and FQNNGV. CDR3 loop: CASSLETGTKRQFF. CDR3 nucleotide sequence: TGTGCCAGCAGCTTAGAAACTGGGACTAAGAGGCAGTTCTTC.

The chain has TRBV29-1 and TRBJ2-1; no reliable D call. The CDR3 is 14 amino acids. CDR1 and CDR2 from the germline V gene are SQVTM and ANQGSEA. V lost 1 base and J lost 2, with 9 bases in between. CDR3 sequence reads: CSVEAHLAYNEQFF. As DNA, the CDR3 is TGCAGCGTTGAAGCACATCTAGCCTACAATGAGCAGTTCTTC.

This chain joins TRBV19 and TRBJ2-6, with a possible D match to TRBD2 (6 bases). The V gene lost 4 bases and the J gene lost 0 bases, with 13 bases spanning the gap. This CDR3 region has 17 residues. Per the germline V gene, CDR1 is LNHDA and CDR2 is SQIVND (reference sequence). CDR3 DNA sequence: TGTGCCAGTAGTACCGGCGGGGTGCACTCTGGGGCCAACGTCCTGACTTTC. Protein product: CASSTGGVHSGANVLTF.

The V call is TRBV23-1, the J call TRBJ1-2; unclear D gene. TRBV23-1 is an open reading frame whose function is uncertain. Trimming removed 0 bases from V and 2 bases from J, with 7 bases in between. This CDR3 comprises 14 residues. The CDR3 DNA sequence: TGCGCCAGCAGTCAATCGGAACTAAACTATGGCTACACCTTC. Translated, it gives CASSQSELNYGYTF.